This T cell receptor (beta chain) was documented in a study of glioma-infiltrating T cells after dendritic cell vaccination (TCRdb year 2016). A note on the overall study: Of the approximately 15 glioblastoma patients in the cohort, all drawn from Phase I and II dendritic cell vaccination trials, 9 were newly diagnosed and 6 had recurrent disease. In glioblastoma patients vaccinated with dendritic cells, deep sequencing of TCR beta CDR3 regions served to measure tumor-infiltrating lymphocyte content and to compare repertoires between tumor and blood. The vaccine consisted of monocyte-derived dendritic cells cultured approximately 7 days with IL-4 and GM-CSF, then pulsed overnight with autologous tumor lysate. Survival after dendritic cell vaccination was correlated with TCR sequencing metrics such as TIL content and the overlap between tumor and blood repertoires. Between the early 2000s and the early 2010s, patients were given autologous tumor lysate-pulsed dendritic cell vaccination. Each patient got three intradermal injections of the dendritic cell vaccine, spaced at biweekly intervals, in the arm below the axilla. Broader findings and caveats from the paper: The TCR overlap response model with three groups was called speculative and said to need prospective validation. After dendritic cell vaccination, a higher estimated pretreatment TIL content predicted longer time to progression and overall survival. The cohort was small and heterogeneous, few patients had complete blood and tumor sets, and even fewer had initial-recurrent tumor pairs. TCR clonality showed no direct relationship with survival, which suggests that a diverse polyclonal response may matter.

As regards this clone: No cognate antigen has been identified for it. One end of the junction is discordant with germline, which a read error may explain.

The CDR3, cysteine through phenylalanine, is 14 amino acids long. The DNA shown is the 42-base CDR3, in frame from base 1. The germline V gene gives CDR1 as MNHNS and CDR2 as SASEGT. TCRB CDR3 regions were amplified from 2 to 2.5 ug genomic DNA, or all available DNA if less, using the immunoSEQ assay. The multiplex PCR employed 60 forward primers targeting TCR V beta segments and 13 reverse primers targeting J beta segments. To estimate reads per starting template, synthetic control templates were spiked into each sample at limiting dilution. The Illumina HiSeq System generated 87 bp sequencing reads. On the study's bioinformatics: PCR and sequencing errors were removed by a nearest neighbor algorithm that merged closely related sequences. TCR overlap was measured as the percentage of unique tumor TCR beta sequences that were also present in the peripheral blood of the same patient. The immuneACCESS repertoire file appears here via TCRdb, limited to in-frame rearrangements. These files lack a portion of the clones; in checked studies, under half of the deficit traces to unresolved V genes, and the cause of the others is not known. D and trimming come from the DNA, and the V and J calls and clone size come from that table. The sample includes approximately 100,000 clones, with 79% observed a single time. The top ten hold roughly 5.6% of the sample.

Patients were selected on the basis of adequate residual fresh-frozen tumor tissue and more than two years of available survival data. None of the glioblastoma patients carried an isocitrate dehydrogenase mutation, although molecular status otherwise varied. PBMC were collected before vaccination, two weeks after the third vaccination, and at tumor progression if progression occurred. The Qiagen DNeasy Blood extraction Kit was used for extraction of genomic DNA. The material was blood, obtained before dendritic cell vaccination. This chain joins TRBV6-1 to TRBJ1-2; 8 bases in the middle match TRBD1. The source of this sequence is a human donor with glioblastoma. The DNA reads TGTGCCATCAGTAGAGGACAGGGTAGCTATGGCTACACCTTC. It is translated as CAISRGQGSYGYTF.